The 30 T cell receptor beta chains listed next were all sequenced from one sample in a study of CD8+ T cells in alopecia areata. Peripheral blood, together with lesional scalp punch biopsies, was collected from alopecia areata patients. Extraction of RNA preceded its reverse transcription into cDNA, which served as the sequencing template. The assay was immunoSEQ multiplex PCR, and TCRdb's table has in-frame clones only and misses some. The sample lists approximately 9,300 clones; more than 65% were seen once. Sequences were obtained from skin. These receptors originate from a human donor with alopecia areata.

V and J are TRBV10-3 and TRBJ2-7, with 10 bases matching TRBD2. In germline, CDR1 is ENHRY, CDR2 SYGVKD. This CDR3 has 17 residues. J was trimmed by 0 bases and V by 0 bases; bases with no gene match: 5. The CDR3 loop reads CAISESLAGAHSYEQYF. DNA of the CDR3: TGTGCCATCAGTGAGTCCCTAGCGGGGGCCCACTCCTACGAGCAGTACTTC.

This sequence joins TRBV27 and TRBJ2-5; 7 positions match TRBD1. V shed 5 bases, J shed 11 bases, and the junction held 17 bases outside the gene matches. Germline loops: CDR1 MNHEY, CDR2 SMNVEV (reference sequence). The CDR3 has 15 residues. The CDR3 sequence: CASSLRQGKRDEQYF. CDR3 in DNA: TGTGCCAGCAGTCTTCGACAGGGTAAAAGGGATGAGCAGTACTTC.

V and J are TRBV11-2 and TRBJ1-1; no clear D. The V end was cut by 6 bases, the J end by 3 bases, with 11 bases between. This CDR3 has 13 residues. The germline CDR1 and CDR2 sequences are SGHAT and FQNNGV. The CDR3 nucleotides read TGTGCCAGCAGTCCGAACCTGGACACTGAAGCTTTCTTT. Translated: CASSPNLDTEAFF.

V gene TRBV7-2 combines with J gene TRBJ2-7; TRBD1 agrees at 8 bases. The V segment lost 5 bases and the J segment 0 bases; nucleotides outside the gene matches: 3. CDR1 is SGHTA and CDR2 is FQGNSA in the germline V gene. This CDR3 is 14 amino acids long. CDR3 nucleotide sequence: TGTGCCAGCAGCCGGGACAGGAGCTCCTACGAGCAGTACTTC. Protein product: CASSRDRSSYEQYF.

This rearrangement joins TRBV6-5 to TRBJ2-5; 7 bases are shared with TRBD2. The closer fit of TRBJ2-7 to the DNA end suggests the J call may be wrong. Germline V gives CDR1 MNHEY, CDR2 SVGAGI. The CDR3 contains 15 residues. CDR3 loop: CASSYRADGGFEQYF. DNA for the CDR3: TGTGCCAGCAGTTATAGGGCTGACGGGGGGTTCGAGCAGTACTTC.

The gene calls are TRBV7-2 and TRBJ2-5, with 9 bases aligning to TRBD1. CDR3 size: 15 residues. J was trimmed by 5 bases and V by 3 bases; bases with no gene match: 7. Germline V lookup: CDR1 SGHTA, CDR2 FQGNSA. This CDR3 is CASSLGQGPWETQYF. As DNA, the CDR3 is TGTGCCAGCAGCTTGGGACAGGGCCCCTGGGAGACCCAGTACTTC.

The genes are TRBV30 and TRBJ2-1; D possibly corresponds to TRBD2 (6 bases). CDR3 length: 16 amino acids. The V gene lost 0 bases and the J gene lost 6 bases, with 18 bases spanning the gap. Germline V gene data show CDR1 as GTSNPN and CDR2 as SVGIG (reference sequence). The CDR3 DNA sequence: TGTGCCTGGAGTGTCGTCTTAGGGCGGGGCGGCAATGAGCAGTTCTTC. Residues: CAWSVVLGRGGNEQFF.

The CDR3 loop reads CASSAGGLEQFF. DNA for the CDR3: TGTGCCAGCAGTGCCGGGGGGCTTGAGCAGTTCTTC. The V call is TRBV6-6, the J call TRBJ2-1; D perhaps matches TRBD2 (7 bases). CDR3 length equals 12 residues. V was clipped by 5 bases and J by 9 bases, with 11 bases between them. Germline V gives CDR1 MNHNY, CDR2 SVGAGI (reference sequence).

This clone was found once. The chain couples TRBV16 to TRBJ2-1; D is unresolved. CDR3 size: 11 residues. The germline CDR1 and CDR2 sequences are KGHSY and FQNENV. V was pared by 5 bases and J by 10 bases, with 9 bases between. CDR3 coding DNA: TGTGCCAGCAGCACGACCTGGGAGCAGTTCTTC. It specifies CASSTTWEQFF.

The chain's CDR3 is CSVRKEGNQPQHF. The DNA of the CDR3 is TGCAGCGTTAGGAAGGAGGGCAATCAGCCCCAGCATTTT. The gene calls are TRBV29-1 and TRBJ1-5; D not certain. The CDR3 spans 13 residues. With 5 bases removed from V and 2 bases from J, the gap between germline ends came to 10 bases. Germline V gene lookup returns CDR1 SQVTM and CDR2 ANQGSEA.

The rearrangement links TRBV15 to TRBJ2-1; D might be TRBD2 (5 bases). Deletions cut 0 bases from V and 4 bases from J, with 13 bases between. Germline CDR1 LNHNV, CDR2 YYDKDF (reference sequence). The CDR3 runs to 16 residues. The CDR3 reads CATSRDLGEVYNEQFF. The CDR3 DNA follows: TGTGCCACCAGCAGAGATTTGGGAGAGGTTTACAATGAGCAGTTCTTC.

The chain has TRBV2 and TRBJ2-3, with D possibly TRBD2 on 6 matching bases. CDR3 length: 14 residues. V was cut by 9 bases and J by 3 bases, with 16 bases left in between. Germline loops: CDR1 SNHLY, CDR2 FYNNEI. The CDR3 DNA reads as TGTGCCAGTGGGTTCGGGAGAAAAACAGATACGCAGTATTTT. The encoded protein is CASGFGRKTDTQYF.

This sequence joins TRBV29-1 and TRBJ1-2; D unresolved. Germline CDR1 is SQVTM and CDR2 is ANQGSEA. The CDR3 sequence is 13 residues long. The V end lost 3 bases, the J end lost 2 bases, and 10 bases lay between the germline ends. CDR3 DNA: TGCAGCGTTGACCCCGAGCAGAACTATGGCTACACCTTC. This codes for CSVDPEQNYGYTF.

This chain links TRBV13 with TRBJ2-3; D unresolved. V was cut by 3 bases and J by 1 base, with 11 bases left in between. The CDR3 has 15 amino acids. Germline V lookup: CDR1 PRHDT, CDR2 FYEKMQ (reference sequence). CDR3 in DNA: TGTGCCAGCAGCTTCGGTGCTCGTCGCACAGATACGCAGTATTTT. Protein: CASSFGARRTDTQYF. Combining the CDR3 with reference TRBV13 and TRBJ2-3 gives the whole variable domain AAGVIQSPRHLIKEKRETATLKCYPIPRHDTVYWYQQGPGQDPQFLISFYEKMQSDKGSIPDRFSAQQFSDYHSELNMSSLELGDSALYFCASSFGARRTDTQYFGPGTRLTVL.

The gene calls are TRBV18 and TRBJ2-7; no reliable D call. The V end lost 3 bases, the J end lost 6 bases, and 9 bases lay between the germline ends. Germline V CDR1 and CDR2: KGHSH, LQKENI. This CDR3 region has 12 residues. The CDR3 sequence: CASSPGLGEQYF. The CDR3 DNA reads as TGTGCCAGCTCACCTGGGTTAGGCGAGCAGTACTTC.

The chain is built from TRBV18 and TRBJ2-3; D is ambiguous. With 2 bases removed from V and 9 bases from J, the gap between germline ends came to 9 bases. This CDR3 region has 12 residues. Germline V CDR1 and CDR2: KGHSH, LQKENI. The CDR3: CASSPTDYTQYF. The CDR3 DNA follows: TGTGCCAGCTCACCAACGGATTACACGCAGTATTTT.

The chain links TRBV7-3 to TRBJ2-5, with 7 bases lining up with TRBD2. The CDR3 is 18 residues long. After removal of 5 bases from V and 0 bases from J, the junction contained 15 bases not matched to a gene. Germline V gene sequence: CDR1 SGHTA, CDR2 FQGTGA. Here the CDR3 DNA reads TGTGCCAGCAGCCCCTACCCATCTAGCGGCGATCACCAAGAGACCCAGTACTTC. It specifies CASSPYPSSGDHQETQYF. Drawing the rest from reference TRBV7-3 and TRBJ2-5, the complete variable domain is GAGVSQTPSNKVTEKGKYVELRCDPISGHTALYWYRQSLGQGPEFLIYFQGTGAADDSGLPNDRFFAVRPEGSVSTLKIQRTERGDSAVYLCASSPYPSSGDHQETQYFGPGTRLLVL.

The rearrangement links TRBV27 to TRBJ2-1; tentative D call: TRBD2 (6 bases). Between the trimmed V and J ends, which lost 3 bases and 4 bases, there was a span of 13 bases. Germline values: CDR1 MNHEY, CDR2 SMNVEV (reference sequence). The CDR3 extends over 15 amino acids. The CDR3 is CASSFRAGNYNEQFF. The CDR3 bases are TGTGCCAGCAGTTTTAGGGCGGGGAATTACAATGAGCAGTTCTTC.

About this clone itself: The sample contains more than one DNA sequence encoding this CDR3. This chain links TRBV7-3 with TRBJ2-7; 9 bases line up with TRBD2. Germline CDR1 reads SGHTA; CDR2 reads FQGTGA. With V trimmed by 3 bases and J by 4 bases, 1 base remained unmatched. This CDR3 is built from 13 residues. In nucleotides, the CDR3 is TGTGCCAGCAGCTTTGCGGGAGGGTACGAGCAGTACTTC. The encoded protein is CASSFAGGYEQYF.

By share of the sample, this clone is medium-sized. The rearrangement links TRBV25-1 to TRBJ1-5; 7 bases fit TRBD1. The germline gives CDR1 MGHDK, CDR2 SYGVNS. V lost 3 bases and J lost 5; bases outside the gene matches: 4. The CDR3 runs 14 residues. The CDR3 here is CASSDTQGDQPQHF. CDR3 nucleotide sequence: TGTGCCAGCAGTGATACCCAGGGGGATCAGCCCCAGCATTTT.

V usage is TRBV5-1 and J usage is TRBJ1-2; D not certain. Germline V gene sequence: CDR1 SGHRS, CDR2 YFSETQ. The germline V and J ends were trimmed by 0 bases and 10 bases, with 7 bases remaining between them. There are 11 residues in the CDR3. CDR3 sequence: CASSLEGTYTF. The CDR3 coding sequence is TGCGCCAGCAGCTTGGAAGGCACCTACACCTTC.

DNA of the CDR3: TGTGCCAGCATCCCTATAGCGGGCGCTTCCTACAATGAGCAGTTCTTC. Translation gives CASIPIAGASYNEQFF. The chain is built from TRBV7-9 and TRBJ2-1, with 7 bases fitting TRBD2. Trimming at V came to 7 bases and at J to 1 base, leaving 10 bases not matched to a gene. CDR1 and CDR2 (germline): SEHNR, FQNEAQ (reference sequence). This CDR3 contains 16 residues. The full variable domain, in which reference TRBV7-9 and TRBJ2-1 provide the parts outside the CDR3, is DTGVSQNPRHKITKRGQNVTFRCDPISEHNRLYWYRQTLGQGPEFLTYFQNEAQLEKSRLLSDRFSAERPKGSFSTLEIQRTEQGDSAMYLCASIPIAGASYNEQFFGPGTRLTVL.

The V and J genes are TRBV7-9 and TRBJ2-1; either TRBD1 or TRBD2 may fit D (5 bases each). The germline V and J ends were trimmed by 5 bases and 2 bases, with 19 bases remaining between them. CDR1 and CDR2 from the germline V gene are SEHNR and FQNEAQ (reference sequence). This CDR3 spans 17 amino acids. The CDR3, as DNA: TGTGCCAGCAGCCCTCCGAGGGGACGGATAGCCTACAATGAGCAGTTCTTC. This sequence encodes CASSPPRGRIAYNEQFF.

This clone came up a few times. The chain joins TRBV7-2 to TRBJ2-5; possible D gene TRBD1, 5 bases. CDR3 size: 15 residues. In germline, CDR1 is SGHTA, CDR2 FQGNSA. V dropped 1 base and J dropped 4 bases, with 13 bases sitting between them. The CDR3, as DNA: TGTGCCAGCAGCTTAGTGGGTAGGGGTTCAGAGACCCAGTACTTC. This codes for CASSLVGRGSETQYF.

The DNA for the CDR3 is TGTGCCAGCAGCCGTTCGACAGGGGCAGTGCAGTACTTC. Translating it yields CASSRSTGAVQYF. V and J are TRBV5-4 and TRBJ2-7; 8 nucleotides agree with TRBD1. Germline loops: CDR1 SGHNT, CDR2 YYREEE (reference sequence). The CDR3 covers 13 residues. With 4 bases clipped from V and 9 bases from J, the junction kept 9 bases outside the gene matches.

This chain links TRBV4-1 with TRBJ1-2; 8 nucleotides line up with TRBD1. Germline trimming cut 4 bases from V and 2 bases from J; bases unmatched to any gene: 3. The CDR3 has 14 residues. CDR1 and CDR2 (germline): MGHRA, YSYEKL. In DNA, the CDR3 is TGCGCCAGCAGCCGACAGGGGTGGAACTATGGCTACACCTTC. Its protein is CASSRQGWNYGYTF.

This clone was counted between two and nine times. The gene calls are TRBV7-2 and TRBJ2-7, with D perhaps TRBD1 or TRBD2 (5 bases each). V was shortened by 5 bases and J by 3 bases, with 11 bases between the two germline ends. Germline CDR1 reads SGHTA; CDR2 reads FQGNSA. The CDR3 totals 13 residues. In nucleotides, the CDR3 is TGTGCCAGCAGCGACCGGGACGTCTACGAGCAGTACTTC. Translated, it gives CASSDRDVYEQYF.

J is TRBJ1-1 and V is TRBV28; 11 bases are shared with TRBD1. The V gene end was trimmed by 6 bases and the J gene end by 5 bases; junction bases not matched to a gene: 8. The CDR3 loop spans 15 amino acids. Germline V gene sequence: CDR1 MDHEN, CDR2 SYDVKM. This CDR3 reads CASSVRTGGKTEAFF. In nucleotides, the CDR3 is TGTGCCAGCAGCGTCCGGACAGGGGGCAAGACTGAAGCTTTCTTT.

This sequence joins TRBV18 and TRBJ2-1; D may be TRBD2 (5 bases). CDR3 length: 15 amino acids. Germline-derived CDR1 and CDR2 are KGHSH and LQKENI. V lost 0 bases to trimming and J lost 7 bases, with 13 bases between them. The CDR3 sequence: CASSPPWAGGNEQFF. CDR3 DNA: TGTGCCAGCTCACCACCGTGGGCAGGAGGAAATGAGCAGTTCTTC.

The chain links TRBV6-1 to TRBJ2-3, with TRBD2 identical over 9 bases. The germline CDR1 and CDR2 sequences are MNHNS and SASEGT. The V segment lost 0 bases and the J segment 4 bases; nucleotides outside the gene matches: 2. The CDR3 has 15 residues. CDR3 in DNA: TGTGCCAGCAGTGAAGCTAGCGGGAGCCCAGATACGCAGTATTTT. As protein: CASSEASGSPDTQYF.